These 11 T cell receptor beta chains share one sample of origin, sequenced in a study of kidney transplant recipient with SARS-CoV-2 infection. TCRdb redid the calling of the reads with MiXCR, one entry per CDR3 protein. The sample lists some 220,000 distinct CDR3 sequences; 29% were seen once. This specimen was a blood sample, taken at baseline and between days 110 and 120 from a kidney transplant recipient. These receptors were taken from a young adult male patient who had COVID-19 and was a kidney transplant recipient. Some T cells could come from the graft donor.

The CDR3 DNA sequence: TGTGCCAGCAGCGTTAATCGTCCCACTTCAGGCTTGACCGGGGAGCTGTTTTTT. Its protein product is CASSVNRPTSGLTGELFF. The V gene is TRBV3-1, the J gene TRBJ2-2; D uncertain. Germline CDR1 LGHDT, CDR2 YNNKEL (reference sequence). The CDR3 spans 18 residues. V was trimmed by 5 bases and J by 5 bases, leaving 24 bases between them.

Regarding this clonotype: A much larger clone sits a single nucleotide away, making a read error possible. The chain recombines TRBV10-2 with TRBJ1-2; weak D call: TRBD1 (6 bases). This CDR3 comprises 12 residues. Germline CDR1 and CDR2: WSHSY and SAAADI. DNA for the CDR3: TGCACCAGCAACTCGGACAGCTATGGCTACACCTTC. Protein product: CTSNSDSYGYTF.

The sample holds many counts of this clonotype. This sequence joins TRBV2 and TRBJ2-2; D call uncertain. There are 14 residues in the CDR3. Germline CDR1 and CDR2: SNHLY and FYNNEI. V was clipped by 7 bases and J by 7 bases, with 16 bases between them. CDR3 amino acids: CASIDEAGIGELFF. CDR3 DNA: TGTGCCAGCATTGATGAAGCCGGAATCGGGGAGCTGTTTTTT.

This clonotype was found many times. V usage is TRBV19 and J usage is TRBJ1-2; TRBD1 is a possible D gene (5 bases). This CDR3 is built from 12 residues. Germline values: CDR1 LNHDA, CDR2 SQIVND (reference sequence). Between the trimmed V and J ends, which lost 8 bases and 4 bases, there was a span of 11 bases. The CDR3 reads CASAGGIYGYTF. In DNA form, the CDR3 reads TGTGCCAGTGCTGGGGGGATCTATGGCTACACCTTC.

Ten or more counts support this clonotype. V and J are TRBV9 and TRBJ1-2; D is ambiguous. CDR1 is SGDLS, CDR2 YYNGEE, per germline. With 6 bases removed from V and 4 bases from J, the gap between germline ends came to 22 bases. The CDR3 runs 16 residues. The CDR3 spells CASTVAYSRKTYGYTF. DNA of the CDR3: TGTGCCAGCACCGTTGCGTACTCAAGAAAGACCTATGGCTACACCTTC.

This clonotype has a count of ten or more. The chain joins TRBV19 to TRBJ1-3; D gene uncertain. Germline V gene lookup returns CDR1 LNHDA and CDR2 SQIVND (reference sequence). The CDR3 runs to 12 residues. Between the trimmed V and J ends, which lost 4 bases and 7 bases, there was a span of 8 bases. CDR3 sequence: CASSTTPNTIYF. DNA for the CDR3: TGTGCCAGTAGTACAACTCCTAACACCATATATTTT.

This clonotype has at least ten counts. The chain employs TRBV5-6 and TRBJ1-2, with no clear D. With 7 bases removed from V and 4 bases from J, the gap between germline ends came to 23 bases. This CDR3 has 16 amino acids. CDR1 is SGHDT and CDR2 is YYEEEE in the germline V gene. The CDR3 coding sequence is TGTGCCAGCCCAGCCGGCAATAGTCGAAAGACCTATGGCTACACCTTC. The encoded protein is CASPAGNSRKTYGYTF. The entire variable domain, with the rest obtained from reference TRBV5-6 and TRBJ1-2, is as follows: DAGVTQSPTHLIKTRGQQVTLRCSPKSGHDTVSWYQQALGQGPQFIFQYYEEEERQRGNFPDRFSGHQFPNYSSELNVNALLLGDSALYLCASPAGNSRKTYGYTFGSGTRLTVV.

To note about this clonotype: It differs at one base from a far larger clone, so likely a read error. The V and J genes are TRBV6-1 and TRBJ1-6; D is unresolved. Germline CDR1 reads MNHNS; CDR2 reads SASEGT. V lost 4 bases and J 1 base, leaving 5 bases between the germline ends. CDR3 length: 14 amino acids. The CDR3, as DNA: TGTGCCAGCAGTGGGGAATCCTATAATTCACCCCTCCACTTT. Its translation: CASSGESYNSPLHF.

This clonotype was counted ten times or more. This chain links TRBV7-8 with TRBJ1-2; D unclear. Germline V gene sequence: CDR1 SGHVS, CDR2 FQNEAQ. The CDR3 has 17 amino acids. V lost 4 bases, J lost 4 bases, and 22 bases lay in between. CDR3 in amino acids: CASSWLAFTRKTYGYTF. The DNA for the CDR3 is TGTGCCAGCAGCTGGCTCGCGTTTACCCGAAAGACCTATGGCTACACCTTC.

This clonotype was counted a single time. This clone may be a read error of a much larger clone one base away. This likely comes from a read error, as the CDR3 has no conserved phenylalanine or tryptophan at its end. The J gene is TRBJ2-7, the V gene TRBV6-5; D perhaps matches TRBD1 (6 bases). Germline values: CDR1 MNHEY, CDR2 SVGAGI. The CDR3 covers 13 residues. Trimming stripped 7 bases from V and 3 bases from J, with 13 bases between. The CDR3 DNA follows: TGTGCCAGCAACCGGGACAATAACTACGAGCAGTACCTC. Amino acids: CASNRDNNYEQYL.

This clonotype appeared many times. V is TRBV9 and J is TRBJ2-7; 8 nucleotides match TRBD2. The CDR3 totals 16 residues. Germline CDR1 and CDR2: SGDLS and YYNGEE. V gave up 0 bases and J gave up 1 base; unmatched junction bases: 6. The CDR3 nucleotides read TGTGCCAGCAGCGTAGGCGGTAGCGGGGTGTCCTACGAGCAGTACTTC. Translating gives CASSVGGSGVSYEQYF. Complete variable domain (other parts from reference TRBV9 and TRBJ2-7): DSGVTQTPKHLITATGQRVTLRCSPRSGDLSVYWYQQSLDQGLQFLIQYYNGEERAKGNILERFSAQQFPDLHSELNLSSLELGDSALYFCASSVGGSGVSYEQYFGPGTRLTVT.